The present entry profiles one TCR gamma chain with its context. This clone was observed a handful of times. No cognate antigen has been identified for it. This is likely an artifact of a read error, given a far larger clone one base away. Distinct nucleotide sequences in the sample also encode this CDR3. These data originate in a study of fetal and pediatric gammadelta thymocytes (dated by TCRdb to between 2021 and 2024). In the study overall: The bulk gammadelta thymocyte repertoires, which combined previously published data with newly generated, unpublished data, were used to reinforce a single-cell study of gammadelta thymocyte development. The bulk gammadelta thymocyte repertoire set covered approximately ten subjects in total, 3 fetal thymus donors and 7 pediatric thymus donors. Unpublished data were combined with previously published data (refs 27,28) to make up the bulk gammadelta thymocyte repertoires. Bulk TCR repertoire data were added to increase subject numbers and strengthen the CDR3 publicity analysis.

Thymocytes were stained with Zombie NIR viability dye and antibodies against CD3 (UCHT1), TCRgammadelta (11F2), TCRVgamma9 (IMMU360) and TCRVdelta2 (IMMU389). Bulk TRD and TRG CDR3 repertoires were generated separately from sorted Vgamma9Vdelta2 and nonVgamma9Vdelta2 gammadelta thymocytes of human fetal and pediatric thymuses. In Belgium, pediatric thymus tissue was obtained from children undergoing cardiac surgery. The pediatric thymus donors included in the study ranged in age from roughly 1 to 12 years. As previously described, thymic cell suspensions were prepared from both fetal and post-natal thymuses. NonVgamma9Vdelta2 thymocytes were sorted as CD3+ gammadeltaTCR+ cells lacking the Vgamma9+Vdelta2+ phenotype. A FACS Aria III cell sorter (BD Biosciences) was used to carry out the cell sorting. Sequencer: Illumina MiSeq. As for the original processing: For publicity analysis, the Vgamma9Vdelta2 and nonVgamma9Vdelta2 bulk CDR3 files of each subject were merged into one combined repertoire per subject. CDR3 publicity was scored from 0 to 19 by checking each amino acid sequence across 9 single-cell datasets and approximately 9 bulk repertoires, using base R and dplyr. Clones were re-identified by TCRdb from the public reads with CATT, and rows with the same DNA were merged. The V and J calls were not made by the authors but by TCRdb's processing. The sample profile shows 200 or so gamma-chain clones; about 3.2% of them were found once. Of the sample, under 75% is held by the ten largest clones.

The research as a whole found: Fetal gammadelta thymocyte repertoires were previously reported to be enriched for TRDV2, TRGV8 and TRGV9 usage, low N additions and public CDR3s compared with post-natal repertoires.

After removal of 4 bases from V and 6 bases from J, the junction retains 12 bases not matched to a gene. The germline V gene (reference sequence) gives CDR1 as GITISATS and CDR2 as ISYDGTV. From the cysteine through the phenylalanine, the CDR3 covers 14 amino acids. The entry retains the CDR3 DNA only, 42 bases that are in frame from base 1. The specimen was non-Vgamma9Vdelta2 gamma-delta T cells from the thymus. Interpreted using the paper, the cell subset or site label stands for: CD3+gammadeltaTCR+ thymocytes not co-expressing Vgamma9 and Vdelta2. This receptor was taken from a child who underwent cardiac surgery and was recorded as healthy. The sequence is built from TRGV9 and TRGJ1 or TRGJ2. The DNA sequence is TGTGCCTTGTGGGACGCGGGGCCGGGTTATAAGAAACTCTTT. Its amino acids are CALWDAGPGYKKLF.